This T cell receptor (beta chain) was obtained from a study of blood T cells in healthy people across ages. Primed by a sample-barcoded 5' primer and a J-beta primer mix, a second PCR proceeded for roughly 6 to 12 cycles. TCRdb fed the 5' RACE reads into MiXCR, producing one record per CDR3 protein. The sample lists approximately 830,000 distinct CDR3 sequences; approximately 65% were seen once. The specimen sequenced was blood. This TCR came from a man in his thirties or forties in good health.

The CDR3 region has the DNA TGTGCCAGCAGCCAAGATATCGAAAGCTACGAGCAGTACTTC. Protein: CASSQDIESYEQYF. The chain links TRBV3-1 to TRBJ2-7, with D unresolved. The CDR3 contains 14 residues. Per germline, CDR1 LGHDT and CDR2 YNNKEL (reference sequence). With 0 bases removed from V and 3 bases from J, the gap between germline ends came to 9 bases.